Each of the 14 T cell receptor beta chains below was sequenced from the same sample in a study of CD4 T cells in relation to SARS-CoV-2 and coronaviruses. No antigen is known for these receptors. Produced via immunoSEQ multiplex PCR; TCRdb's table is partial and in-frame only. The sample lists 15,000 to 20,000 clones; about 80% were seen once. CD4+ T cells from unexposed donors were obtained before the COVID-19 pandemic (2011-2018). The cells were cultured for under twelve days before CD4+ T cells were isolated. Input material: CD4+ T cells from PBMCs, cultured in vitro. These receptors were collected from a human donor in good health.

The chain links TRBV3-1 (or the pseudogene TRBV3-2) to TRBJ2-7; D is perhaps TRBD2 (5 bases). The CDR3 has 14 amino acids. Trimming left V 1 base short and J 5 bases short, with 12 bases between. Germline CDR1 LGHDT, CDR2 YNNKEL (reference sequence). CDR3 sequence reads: CASSQGAGGHEQYF. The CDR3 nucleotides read TGTGCCAGCAGCCAAGGCGCAGGAGGCCACGAGCAGTACTTC.

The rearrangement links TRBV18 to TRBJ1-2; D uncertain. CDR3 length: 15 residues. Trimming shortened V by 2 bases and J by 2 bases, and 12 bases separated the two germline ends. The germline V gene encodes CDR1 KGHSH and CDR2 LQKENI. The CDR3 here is CASSPAASQNYGYTF. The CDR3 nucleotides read TGTGCCAGCTCACCAGCGGCCTCACAGAACTATGGCTACACCTTC.

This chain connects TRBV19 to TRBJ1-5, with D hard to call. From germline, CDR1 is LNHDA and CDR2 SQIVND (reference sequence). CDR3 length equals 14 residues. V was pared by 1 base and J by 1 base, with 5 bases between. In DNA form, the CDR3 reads TGTGCCAGTAGTATAGGCCCGAGCAATCAGCCCCAGCATTTT. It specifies CASSIGPSNQPQHF.

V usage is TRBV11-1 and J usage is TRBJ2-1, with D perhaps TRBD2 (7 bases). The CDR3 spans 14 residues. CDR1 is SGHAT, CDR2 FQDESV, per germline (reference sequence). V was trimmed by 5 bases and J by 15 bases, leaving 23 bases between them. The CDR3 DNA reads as TGTGCCAGCAGCCCGATGGGGGCGGGAGACGAGGGGTTCTTC. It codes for CASSPMGAGDEGFF.

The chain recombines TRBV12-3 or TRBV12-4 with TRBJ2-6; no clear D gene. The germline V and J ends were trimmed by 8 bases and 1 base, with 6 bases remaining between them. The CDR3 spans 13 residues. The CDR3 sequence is CASLSSGANVLTF. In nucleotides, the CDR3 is TGTGCCAGCCTATCTTCTGGGGCCAACGTCCTGACTTTC.

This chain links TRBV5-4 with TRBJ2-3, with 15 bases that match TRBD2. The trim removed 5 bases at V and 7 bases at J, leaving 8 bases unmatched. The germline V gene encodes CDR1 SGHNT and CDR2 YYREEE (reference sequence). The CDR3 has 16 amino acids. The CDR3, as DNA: TGTGCCAGCAGGCCGGGGGGACTAGCGGGAGGTTATACGCAGTATTTT. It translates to CASRPGGLAGGYTQYF.

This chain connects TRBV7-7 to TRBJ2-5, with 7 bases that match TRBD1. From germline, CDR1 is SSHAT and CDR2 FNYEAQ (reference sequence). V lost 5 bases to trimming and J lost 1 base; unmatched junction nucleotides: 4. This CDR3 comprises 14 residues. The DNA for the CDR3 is TGTGCCAGCAGCCCCCGACAGGGCCAAGAGACCCAGTACTTC. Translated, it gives CASSPRQGQETQYF. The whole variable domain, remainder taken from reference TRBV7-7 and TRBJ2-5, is GAGVSQSPRYKVTKRGQDVTLRCDPISSHATLYWYQQALGQGPEFLTYFNYEAQPDKSGLPSDRFSAERPEGSISTLTIQRTEQRDSAMYRCASSPRQGQETQYFGPGTRLLVL.

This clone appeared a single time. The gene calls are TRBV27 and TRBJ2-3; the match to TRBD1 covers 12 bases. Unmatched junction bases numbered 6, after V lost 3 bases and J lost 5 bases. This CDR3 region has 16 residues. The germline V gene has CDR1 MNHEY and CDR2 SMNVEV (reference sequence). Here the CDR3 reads CASSFGTGGVGDTQYF. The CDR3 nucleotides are TGTGCCAGCAGTTTCGGGACAGGGGGCGTCGGAGATACGCAGTATTTT.

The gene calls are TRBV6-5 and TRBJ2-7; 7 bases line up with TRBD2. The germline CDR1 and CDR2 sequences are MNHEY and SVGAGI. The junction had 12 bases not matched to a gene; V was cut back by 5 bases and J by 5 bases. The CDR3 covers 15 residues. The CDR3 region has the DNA TGTGCCAGCAGTCCTGGGGGAGGGGCAGGGAACGAGCAGTACTTC. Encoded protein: CASSPGGGAGNEQYF.

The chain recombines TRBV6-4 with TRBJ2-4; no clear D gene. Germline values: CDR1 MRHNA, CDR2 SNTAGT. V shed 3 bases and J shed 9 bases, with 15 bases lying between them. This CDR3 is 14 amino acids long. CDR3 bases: TGTGCCAGCAGTGAGGCTGGGGATGGTAGCATTCAGTACTTC. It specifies CASSEAGDGSIQYF.

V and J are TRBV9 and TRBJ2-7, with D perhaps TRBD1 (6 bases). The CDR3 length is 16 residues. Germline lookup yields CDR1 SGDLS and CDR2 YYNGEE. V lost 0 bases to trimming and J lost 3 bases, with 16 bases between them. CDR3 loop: CASSVGRAGTIYEQYF. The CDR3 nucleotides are TGTGCCAGCAGCGTAGGGAGAGCCGGGACAATCTACGAGCAGTACTTC. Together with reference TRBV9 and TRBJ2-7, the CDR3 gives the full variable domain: DSGVTQTPKHLITATGQRVTLRCSPRSGDLSVYWYQQSLDQGLQFLIQYYNGEERAKGNILERFSAQQFPDLHSELNLSSLELGDSALYFCASSVGRAGTIYEQYFGPGTRLTVT.

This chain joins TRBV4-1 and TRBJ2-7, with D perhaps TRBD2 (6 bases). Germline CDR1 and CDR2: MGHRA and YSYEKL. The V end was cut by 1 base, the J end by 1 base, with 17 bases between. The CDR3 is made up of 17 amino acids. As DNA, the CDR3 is TGCGCCAGCAGCCAAGCCTCGGGAGACTCCTATTCCTACGAGCAGTACTTC. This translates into CASSQASGDSYSYEQYF.

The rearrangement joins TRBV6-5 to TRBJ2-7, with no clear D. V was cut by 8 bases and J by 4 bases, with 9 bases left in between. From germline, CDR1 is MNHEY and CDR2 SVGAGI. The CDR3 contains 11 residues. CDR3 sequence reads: CASAQVYEQYF. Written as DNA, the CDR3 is TGTGCCAGCGCACAAGTATACGAGCAGTACTTC.

The CDR3 loop is CASSLVAGLVREQFF. The CDR3 DNA reads TGTGCCAGCAGCTTAGTAGCGGGACTAGTCAGAGAGCAGTTCTTC. The chain recombines TRBV11-2 with TRBJ2-1; 8 nucleotides agree with TRBD2. CDR1 is SGHAT, CDR2 FQNNGV, per germline. The CDR3 covers 15 residues. Losses at the gene ends were 1 base for V and 10 bases for J; bases not matched to a gene: 9.